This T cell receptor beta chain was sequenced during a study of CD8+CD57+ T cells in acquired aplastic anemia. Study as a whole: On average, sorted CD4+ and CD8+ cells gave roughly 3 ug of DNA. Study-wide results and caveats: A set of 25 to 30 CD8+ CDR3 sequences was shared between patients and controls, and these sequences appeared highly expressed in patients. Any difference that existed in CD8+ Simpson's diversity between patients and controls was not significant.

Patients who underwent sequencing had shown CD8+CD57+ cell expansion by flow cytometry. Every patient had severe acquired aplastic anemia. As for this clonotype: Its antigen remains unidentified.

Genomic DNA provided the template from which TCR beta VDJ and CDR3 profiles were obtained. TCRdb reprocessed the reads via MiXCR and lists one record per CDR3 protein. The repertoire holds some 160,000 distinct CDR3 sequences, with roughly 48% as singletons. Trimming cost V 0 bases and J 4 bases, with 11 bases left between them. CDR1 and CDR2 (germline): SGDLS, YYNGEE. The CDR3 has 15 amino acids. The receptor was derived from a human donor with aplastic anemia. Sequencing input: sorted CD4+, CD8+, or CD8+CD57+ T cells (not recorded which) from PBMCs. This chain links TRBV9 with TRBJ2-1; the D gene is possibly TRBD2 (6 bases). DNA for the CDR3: TGTGCCAGCAGCGTAGCTTTAGCGGAGTACAATGAGCAGTTCTTC. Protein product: CASSVALAEYNEQFF.